The 23 T cell receptor beta chains in this list originate from one sample, sequenced in a study of CD8 T cells in Susac syndrome. Random hexamers primed reverse transcription of about 0.45 to 1 ug RNA. Each CDR3 protein gets one entry after TCRdb re-called the immunoSEQ multiplex PCR reads with MiXCR. Here the sample spans approximately 100,000 distinct CDR3 sequences, 85% to 95% being singletons. Sequencing input: CD8+ T cells from PBMCs. The receptor set was obtained from a human donor in good health.

The V and J genes are TRBV12-3 or TRBV12-4 and TRBJ2-3; D tentatively reads TRBD1 or TRBD2 (5 bases each). The CDR3 has 15 residues. Trimming left V 5 bases short and J 1 base short, with 13 bases between. CDR3 residues: CASSPPGLGTDTQYF. CDR3 coding DNA: TGTGCCAGCAGTCCCCCGGGGCTCGGCACAGATACGCAGTATTTT.

In this sample, this clonotype turned up a few times. CDR3 residues: CSTRGKGPDSPLHF. The DNA of the CDR3 is TGCAGCACCCGGGGGAAGGGGCCGGATTCACCCCTCCACTTT. This sequence joins TRBV29-1 and TRBJ1-6, with a weak D call TRBD1 (5 bases). Germline values: CDR1 SQVTM, CDR2 ANQGSEA. The CDR3 runs to 14 residues. The ends were cut back, 8 bases at V and 8 bases at J, with 19 bases in the middle.

The rearrangement joins TRBV7-2 to TRBJ1-5, with 9 bases identical to TRBD1. The ends lost 3 bases at V and 5 bases at J; junction bases unmatched: 5. CDR3 length: 15 residues. Germline V lookup: CDR1 SGHTA, CDR2 FQGNSA. The CDR3 bases are TGTGCCAGCAGCTTCCAACAGGGGGCCTATCAGCCCCAGCATTTT. Translating gives CASSFQQGAYQPQHF.

V is TRBV4-1 and J is TRBJ2-2, with TRBD2 matching over 8 bases. The CDR3 covers 15 residues. Germline-derived CDR1 and CDR2 are MGHRA and YSYEKL. With 3 bases clipped from V and 5 bases from J, the junction kept 5 bases outside the gene matches. CDR3 loop: CASSQGLERTGELFF. The CDR3 bases are TGCGCCAGCAGCCAGGGACTAGAAAGGACCGGGGAGCTGTTTTTT.

This clonotype has only one observation. V and J are TRBV6-2 or TRBV6-3 and TRBJ1-1, with TRBD1 as a possible D gene (5 bases). V lost 3 bases, J lost 3 bases, and 14 bases lay in between. There are 15 residues in the CDR3. In germline, CDR1 is MNHEY, CDR2 SVGEGT. The CDR3 is CASSYLGGTYTEAFF. CDR3 DNA sequence: TGTGCCAGCAGTTATCTTGGAGGGACGTACACTGAAGCTTTCTTT.

V is TRBV6-6 and J is TRBJ2-2, with 7 nucleotides matching TRBD2. This CDR3 region has 15 residues. V lost 5 bases to trimming and J lost 5 bases; unmatched junction nucleotides: 8. CDR1 is MNHNY and CDR2 is SVGAGI in the germline V gene (reference sequence). Here the CDR3 reads CASSPGGMRTGELFF. For the CDR3, the DNA is TGTGCCAGCAGTCCCGGGGGGATGAGGACCGGGGAGCTGTTTTTT.

The rearrangement uses TRBV2 and TRBJ2-2; the D is unclear. The V end lost 5 bases, the J end lost 1 base, and 5 bases lay between the germline ends. The germline gives CDR1 SNHLY, CDR2 FYNNEI. The CDR3 spans 13 residues. CDR3 bases: TGTGCCAGCAGTCCAGAGAACACCGGGGAGCTGTTTTTT. As protein: CASSPENTGELFF. The full variable domain, its missing parts supplied by reference TRBV2 and TRBJ2-2, is EPEVTQTPSHQVTQMGQEVILRCVPISNHLYFYWYRQILGQKVEFLVSFYNNEISEKSEIFDDQFSVERPDGSNFTLKIRSTKLEDSAMYFCASSPENTGELFFGEGSRLTVL.

The chain employs TRBV3-1 and TRBJ2-1; weak D call: TRBD2 (6 bases). Per the germline V gene, CDR1 is LGHDT and CDR2 is YNNKEL (reference sequence). The CDR3 is 17 amino acids. The V end lost 2 bases, the J end lost 4 bases, and 18 bases lay between the germline ends. This CDR3 is CASSQSKPGLQYNEQFF. The CDR3 DNA reads as TGTGCCAGCAGCCAATCAAAACCGGGACTCCAATACAATGAGCAGTTCTTC.

The chain links TRBV29-1 to TRBJ2-7; D remains ambiguous. V gave up 0 bases and J gave up 5 bases, with 5 bases separating them. CDR1 SQVTM and CDR2 ANQGSEA come from the germline V gene. This CDR3 has 11 residues. The CDR3 reads CSVEEGNEQYF. The CDR3 DNA reads as TGCAGCGTTGAAGAGGGTAACGAGCAGTACTTC.

This chain links TRBV6-5 with TRBJ2-2; D gene unclear. The germline V and J ends were trimmed by 5 bases and 6 bases, with 10 bases remaining between them. The CDR3 consists of 13 residues. Germline lookup yields CDR1 MNHEY and CDR2 SVGAGI. CDR3 in DNA: TGTGCCAGCAGTGGTCAGAGCCCCGGGGAGCTGTTTTTT. This encodes CASSGQSPGELFF.

This chain joins TRBV6-5 and TRBJ2-2, with D perhaps matching TRBD2 (5 bases). From germline, CDR1 is MNHEY and CDR2 SVGAGI. CDR3 size: 13 residues. With 5 bases removed from V and 6 bases from J, the gap between germline ends came to 10 bases. The CDR3 DNA is TGTGCCAGCAGTCCTAGCCTCGCCGGGGAGCTGTTTTTT. It is translated as CASSPSLAGELFF.

This chain links TRBV6-2 or TRBV6-3 with TRBJ2-4; either TRBD1 or TRBD2 may supply D (6 bases each). The CDR3 contains 15 residues. The germline gives CDR1 MNHEY, CDR2 SVGEGT. V lost 10 bases to trimming and J lost 4 bases, with 20 bases between them. The CDR3 nucleotides read TGTGCCACCTCCCCGGGGCCGGGGGCAAAAAACATTCAGTACTTC. This translates into CATSPGPGAKNIQYF.

The chain joins TRBV7-2 to TRBJ1-5; 7 bases are shared with TRBD1. Germline V gene data show CDR1 as SGHTA and CDR2 as FQGNSA. J lost 7 bases, V lost 5 bases, and 11 bases had no gene match. The CDR3 consists of 15 residues. DNA of the CDR3: TGTGCCAGCAGCCCAAATCACAGGGGAAGACAGCCCCAGCATTTT. Translated, it gives CASSPNHRGRQPQHF.

The chain uses TRBV7-2 and TRBJ1-2; weak D call: TRBD1 (5 bases). Germline values: CDR1 SGHTA, CDR2 FQGNSA. Trimming took off 6 bases at V and 4 bases at J, with 12 bases between the two ends. The CDR3 is made up of 13 amino acids. The CDR3 DNA reads TGTGCCAGCAGACCGACAGCAGTCTATGGCTACACCTTC. This encodes CASRPTAVYGYTF.

The J gene is TRBJ2-1, the V gene TRBV27; TRBD2 matches at 10 bases. CDR3 size: 17 residues. With 1 base clipped from V and 5 bases from J, the junction kept 8 bases outside the gene matches. Germline values: CDR1 MNHEY, CDR2 SMNVEV (reference sequence). The CDR3 DNA follows: TGTGCCAGCAGTTTATTTTGGGCTAGCGGGAGCCACAATGAGCAGTTCTTC. It is translated as CASSLFWASGSHNEQFF.

This chain connects TRBV2 to TRBJ2-1, with 11 positions matching TRBD2. The trim removed 11 bases at V and 5 bases at J, leaving 5 bases unmatched. The length of the CDR3 is 13 residues. Germline V gene lookup returns CDR1 SNHLY and CDR2 FYNNEI. The CDR3 here is CALVTSGNNEQFF. The CDR3 region has the DNA TGTGCCCTTGTGACTAGCGGGAACAATGAGCAGTTCTTC.

The rearrangement links TRBV29-1 to TRBJ2-3; D possibly corresponds to TRBD2 (6 bases). Germline loops: CDR1 SQVTM, CDR2 ANQGSEA. V was pared by 4 bases and J by 4 bases, with 15 bases between. The CDR3 loop spans 14 amino acids. CDR3 residues: CSVAVGRASDTQYF. The DNA for the CDR3 is TGCAGCGTTGCGGTCGGGAGAGCCTCAGATACGCAGTATTTT.

The CDR3 sequence is CASSLGSSGAGNEQFF. As DNA, the CDR3 is TGTGCCAGCAGCTTAGGTTCTAGCGGGGCCGGCAATGAGCAGTTCTTC. This chain uses TRBV7-8 with TRBJ2-1; 9 bases match TRBD2. CDR1 SGHVS and CDR2 FQNEAQ come from the germline V gene. Trimming cost V 1 base and J 6 bases; bases outside gene matches: 7. The CDR3 length is 16 residues.

This clonotype was found once. The gene calls are TRBV3-1 and TRBJ1-2; 7 nucleotides line up with TRBD1. The CDR3 contains 16 residues. Germline assignment: CDR1 LGHDT and CDR2 YNNKEL (reference sequence). With V trimmed by 2 bases and J by 1 base, 7 bases remained unmatched. As DNA, the CDR3 is TGTGCCAGCAGCCAAAGAGGGCAGGGGGATAACTATGGCTACACCTTC. Its protein product is CASSQRGQGDNYGYTF.

The J gene is TRBJ1-1, the V gene TRBV6-2 or TRBV6-3; unclear D gene. The CDR3 consists of 13 residues. Germline V gene sequence: CDR1 MNHEY, CDR2 SVGEGT. Trimming took off 5 bases at V and 0 bases at J, with 7 bases between the two ends. CDR3 sequence: CASSHGLNTEAFF. In nucleotides, the CDR3 is TGTGCCAGCAGTCATGGACTGAACACTGAAGCTTTCTTT.

The chain couples TRBV3-1 to TRBJ2-3, with 13 bases that match TRBD2. The CDR3 totals 15 residues. Germline V gene sequence: CDR1 LGHDT, CDR2 YNNKEL (reference sequence). The V and J ends lost 5 bases and 3 bases, in that order; junction bases with no gene match: 2. The CDR3 DNA is TGTGCCAGCAGCGGACTAGCGGGAGCAACAGATACGCAGTATTTT. Its translation is CASSGLAGATDTQYF.

Concerning this clonotype itself: The junction departs from the called germline gene at one end, perhaps through a read error. The rearrangement links TRBV10-3 to TRBJ2-4, with 9 bases aligning to TRBD2. Germline CDR1 and CDR2: ENHRY and SYGVKD. This CDR3 is 15 amino acids long. The CDR3 loop reads CAIRTLRGGWNIQYF. CDR3 nucleotide sequence: TGTGCCATCAGGACCTTGCGGGGGGGTTGGAACATTCAGTATTTC.

In DNA, the CDR3 is TGCGCCAGCAGCTTGTCTAGTCAGATGAATTCACCCCTCCACTTT. As protein: CASSLSSQMNSPLHF. The rearrangement joins TRBV5-1 to TRBJ1-6, with D unresolved. Trimming stripped 1 base from V and 7 bases from J, with 12 bases between. The CDR3 extends over 15 amino acids. Germline assignment: CDR1 SGHRS and CDR2 YFSETQ. Filled out from reference TRBV5-1 and TRBJ1-6, the complete variable domain reads KAGVTQTPRYLIKTRGQQVTLSCSPISGHRSVSWYQQTPGQGLQFLFEYFSETQRNKGNFPGRFSGRQFSNSRSEMNVSTLELGDSALYLCASSLSSQMNSPLHFGNGTRLTVT.